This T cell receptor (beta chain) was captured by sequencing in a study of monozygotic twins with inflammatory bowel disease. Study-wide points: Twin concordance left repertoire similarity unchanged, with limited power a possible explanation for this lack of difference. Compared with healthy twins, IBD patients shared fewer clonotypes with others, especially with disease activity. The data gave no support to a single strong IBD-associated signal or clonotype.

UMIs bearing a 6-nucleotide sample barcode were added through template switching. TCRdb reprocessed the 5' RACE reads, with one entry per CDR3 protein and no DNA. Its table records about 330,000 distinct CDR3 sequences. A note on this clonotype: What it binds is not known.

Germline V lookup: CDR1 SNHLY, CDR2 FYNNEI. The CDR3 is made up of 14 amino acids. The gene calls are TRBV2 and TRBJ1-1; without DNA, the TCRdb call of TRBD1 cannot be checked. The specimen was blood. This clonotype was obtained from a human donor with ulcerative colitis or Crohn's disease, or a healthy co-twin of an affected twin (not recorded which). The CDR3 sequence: CASSEGGQGEEAFF.